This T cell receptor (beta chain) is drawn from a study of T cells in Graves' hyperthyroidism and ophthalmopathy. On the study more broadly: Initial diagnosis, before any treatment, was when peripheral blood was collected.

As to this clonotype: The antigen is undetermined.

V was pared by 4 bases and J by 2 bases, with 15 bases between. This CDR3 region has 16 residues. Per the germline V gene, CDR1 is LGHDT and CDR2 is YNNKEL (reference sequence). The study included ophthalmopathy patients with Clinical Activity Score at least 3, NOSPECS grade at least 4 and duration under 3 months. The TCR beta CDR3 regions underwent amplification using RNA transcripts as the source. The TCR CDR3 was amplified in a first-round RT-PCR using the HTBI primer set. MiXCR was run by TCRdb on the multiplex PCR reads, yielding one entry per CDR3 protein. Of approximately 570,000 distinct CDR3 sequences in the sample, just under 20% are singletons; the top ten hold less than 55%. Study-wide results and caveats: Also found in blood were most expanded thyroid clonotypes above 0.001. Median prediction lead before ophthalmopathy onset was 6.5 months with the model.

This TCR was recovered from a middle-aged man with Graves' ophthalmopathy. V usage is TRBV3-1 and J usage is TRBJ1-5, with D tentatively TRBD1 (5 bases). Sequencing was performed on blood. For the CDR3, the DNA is TGTGCCAGCAGCCCGGGTGGGGCCTGGGGCAATCAGCCCCAGCATTTT. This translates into CASSPGGAWGNQPQHF.